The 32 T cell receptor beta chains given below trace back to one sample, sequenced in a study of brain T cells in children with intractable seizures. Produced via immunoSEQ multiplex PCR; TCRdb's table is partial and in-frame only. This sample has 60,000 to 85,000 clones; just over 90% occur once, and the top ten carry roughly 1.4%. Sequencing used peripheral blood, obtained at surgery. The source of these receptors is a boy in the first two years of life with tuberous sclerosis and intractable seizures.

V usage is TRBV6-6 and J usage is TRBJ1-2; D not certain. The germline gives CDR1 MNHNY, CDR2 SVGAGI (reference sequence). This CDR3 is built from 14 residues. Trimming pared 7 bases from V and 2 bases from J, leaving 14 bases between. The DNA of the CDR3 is TGTGCCAGCACCCCCCAACCGCAAAACTATGGCTACACCTTC. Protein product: CASTPQPQNYGYTF.

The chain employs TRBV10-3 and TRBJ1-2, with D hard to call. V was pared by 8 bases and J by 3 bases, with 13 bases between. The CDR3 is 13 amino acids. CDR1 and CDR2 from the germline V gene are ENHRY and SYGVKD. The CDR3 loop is CAISLESDYGYTF. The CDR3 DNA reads TGTGCCATCTCATTGGAAAGCGACTATGGCTACACCTTC.

The CDR3 nucleotides read TGTGCCAGTAGTATACAGACTAGCTACGAGCAGTACTTC. As protein: CASSIQTSYEQYF. The chain couples TRBV19 to TRBJ2-7, with D possibly TRBD2 on 6 matching bases. The CDR3 loop spans 13 amino acids. Germline CDR1 is LNHDA and CDR2 is SQIVND (reference sequence). The ends were cut back, 2 bases at V and 3 bases at J, with 8 bases in the middle.

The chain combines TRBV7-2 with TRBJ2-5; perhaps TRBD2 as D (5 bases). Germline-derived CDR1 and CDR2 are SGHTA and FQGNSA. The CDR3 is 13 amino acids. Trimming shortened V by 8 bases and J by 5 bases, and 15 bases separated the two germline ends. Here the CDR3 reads CASRGALEETQYF. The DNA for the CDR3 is TGTGCCAGCCGAGGAGCACTAGAGGAGACCCAGTACTTC.

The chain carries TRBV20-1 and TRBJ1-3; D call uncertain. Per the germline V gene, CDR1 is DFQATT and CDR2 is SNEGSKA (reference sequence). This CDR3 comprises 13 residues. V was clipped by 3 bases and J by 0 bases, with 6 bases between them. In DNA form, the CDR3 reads TGCAGTGCTAGTTATGTCTCTGGAAACACCATATATTTT. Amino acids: CSASYVSGNTIYF.

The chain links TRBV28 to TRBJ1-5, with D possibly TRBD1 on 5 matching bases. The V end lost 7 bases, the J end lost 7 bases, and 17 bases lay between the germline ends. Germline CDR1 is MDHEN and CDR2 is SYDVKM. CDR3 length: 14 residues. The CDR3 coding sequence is TGTGCCAGCAAAGGCAGGGCGGGTTGGCAGCCCCAGCATTTT. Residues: CASKGRAGWQPQHF.

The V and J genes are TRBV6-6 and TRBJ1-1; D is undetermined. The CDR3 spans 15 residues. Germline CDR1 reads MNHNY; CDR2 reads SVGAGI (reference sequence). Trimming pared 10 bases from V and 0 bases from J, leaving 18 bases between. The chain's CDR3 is CAMLVLGPLNTEAFF. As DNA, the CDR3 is TGTGCCATGCTAGTTCTAGGTCCTCTGAACACTGAAGCTTTCTTT.

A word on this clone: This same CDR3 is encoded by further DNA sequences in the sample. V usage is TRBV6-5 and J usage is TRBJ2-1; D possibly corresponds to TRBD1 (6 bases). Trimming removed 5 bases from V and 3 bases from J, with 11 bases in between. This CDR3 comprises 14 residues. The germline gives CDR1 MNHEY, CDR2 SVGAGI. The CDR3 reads CASSLRDNYNEQFF. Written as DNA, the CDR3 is TGTGCCAGCAGTCTCCGGGACAACTACAATGAGCAGTTCTTC.

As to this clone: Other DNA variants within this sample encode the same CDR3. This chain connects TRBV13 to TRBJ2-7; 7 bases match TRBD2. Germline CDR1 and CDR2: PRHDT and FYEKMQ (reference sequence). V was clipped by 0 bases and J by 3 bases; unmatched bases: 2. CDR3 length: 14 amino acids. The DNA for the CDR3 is TGTGCCAGCAGCTTAGGGACTAGCCGCTACGAGCAGTACTTC. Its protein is CASSLGTSRYEQYF.

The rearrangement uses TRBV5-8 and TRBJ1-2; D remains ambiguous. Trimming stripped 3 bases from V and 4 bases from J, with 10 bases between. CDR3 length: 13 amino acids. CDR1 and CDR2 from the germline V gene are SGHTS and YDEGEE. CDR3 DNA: TGTGCCAGCAGCTCTCAGCATTCCTATGGCTACACCTTC. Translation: CASSSQHSYGYTF. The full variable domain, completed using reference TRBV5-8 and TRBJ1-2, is EAGVTQSPTHLIKTRGQQATLRCSPISGHTSVYWYQQALGLGLQFLLWYDEGEERNRGNFPPRFSGRQFPNYSSELNVNALELEDSALYLCASSSQHSYGYTFGSGTRLTVV.

The CDR3: CASSLGALSGADTQYF. CDR3 coding DNA: TGTGCCAGCAGCTTAGGAGCCCTGAGCGGGGCCGATACGCAGTATTTT. The chain recombines TRBV7-9 with TRBJ2-3; 7 nucleotides agree with TRBD2. Germline CDR1 SEHNR, CDR2 FQNEAQ (reference sequence). With 1 base clipped from V and 6 bases from J, the junction kept 10 bases outside the gene matches. The CDR3 spans 16 residues.

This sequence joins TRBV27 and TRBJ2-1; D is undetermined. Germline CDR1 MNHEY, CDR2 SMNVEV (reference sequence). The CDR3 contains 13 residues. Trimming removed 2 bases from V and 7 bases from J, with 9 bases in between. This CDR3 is CASSLPPWNEQFF. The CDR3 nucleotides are TGTGCCAGCAGTTTACCCCCCTGGAATGAGCAGTTCTTC.

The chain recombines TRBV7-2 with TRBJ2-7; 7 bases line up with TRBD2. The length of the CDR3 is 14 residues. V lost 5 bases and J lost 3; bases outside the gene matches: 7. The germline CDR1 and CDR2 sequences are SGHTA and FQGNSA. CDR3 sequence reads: CASSPATSSYEQYF. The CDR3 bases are TGTGCCAGCAGCCCAGCGACTAGCAGCTACGAGCAGTACTTC.

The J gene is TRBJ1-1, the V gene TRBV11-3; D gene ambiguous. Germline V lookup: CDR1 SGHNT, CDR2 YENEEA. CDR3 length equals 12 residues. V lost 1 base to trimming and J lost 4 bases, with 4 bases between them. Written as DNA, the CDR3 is TGTGCCAGCAGCTTAGCTGGCACTGAAGCTTTCTTT. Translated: CASSLAGTEAFF.

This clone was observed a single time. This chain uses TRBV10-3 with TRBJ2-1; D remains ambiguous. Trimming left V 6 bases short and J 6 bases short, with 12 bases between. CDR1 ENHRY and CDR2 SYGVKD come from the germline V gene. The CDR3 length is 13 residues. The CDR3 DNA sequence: TGTGCCATCAGCCTGGACGAAGGCAATGAGCAGTTCTTC. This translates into CAISLDEGNEQFF.

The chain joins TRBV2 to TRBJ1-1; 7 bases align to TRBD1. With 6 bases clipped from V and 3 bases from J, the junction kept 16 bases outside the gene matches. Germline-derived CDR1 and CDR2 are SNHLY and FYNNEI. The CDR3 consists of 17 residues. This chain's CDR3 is CASRKGEQGKTDTEAFF. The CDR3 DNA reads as TGTGCCAGCAGGAAGGGCGAACAGGGGAAAACTGACACTGAAGCTTTCTTT.

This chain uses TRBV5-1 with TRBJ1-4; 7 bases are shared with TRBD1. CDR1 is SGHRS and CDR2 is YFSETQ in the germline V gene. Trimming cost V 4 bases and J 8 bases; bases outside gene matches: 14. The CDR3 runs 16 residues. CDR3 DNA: TGCGCCAGCAGCGGCGCCCCAGGGGGGCTCTGGGAAAAACTGTTTTTT. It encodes CASSGAPGGLWEKLFF.

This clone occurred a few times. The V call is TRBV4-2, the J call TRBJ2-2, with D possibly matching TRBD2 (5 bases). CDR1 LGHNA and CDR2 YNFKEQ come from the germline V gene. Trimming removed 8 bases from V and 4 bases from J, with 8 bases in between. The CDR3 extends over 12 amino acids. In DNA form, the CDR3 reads TGTGCCAGCGTCACTAGCACCGGGGAGCTGTTTTTT. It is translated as CASVTSTGELFF.

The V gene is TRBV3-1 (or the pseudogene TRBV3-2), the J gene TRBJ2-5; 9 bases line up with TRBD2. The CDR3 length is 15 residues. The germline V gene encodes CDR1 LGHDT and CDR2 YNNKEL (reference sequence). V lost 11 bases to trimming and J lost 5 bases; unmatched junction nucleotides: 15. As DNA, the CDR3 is TGTGCCGCGATATGTGAGCGGGAGGTTGTGGAGACCCAGTACTTC. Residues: CAAICEREVVETQYF.

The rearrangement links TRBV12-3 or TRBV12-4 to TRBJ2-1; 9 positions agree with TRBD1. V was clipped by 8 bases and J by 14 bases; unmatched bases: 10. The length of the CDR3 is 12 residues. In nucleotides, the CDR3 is TGTGCCAGCCTATCCGGGACAGGGATGAAGTTCTTC. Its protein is CASLSGTGMKFF.

The CDR3 DNA follows: TGTGCCAGCGATCAGCCCCAGCATTTT. It encodes CASDQPQHF. The chain has TRBV28 and TRBJ1-5; no clear D gene. In germline, CDR1 is MDHEN, CDR2 SYDVKM. This CDR3 region has 9 residues. V was shortened by 8 bases and J by 5 bases, with 1 base between the two germline ends.

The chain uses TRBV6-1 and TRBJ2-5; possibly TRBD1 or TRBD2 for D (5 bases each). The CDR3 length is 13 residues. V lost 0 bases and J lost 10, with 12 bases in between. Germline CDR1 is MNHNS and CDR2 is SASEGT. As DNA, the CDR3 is TGTGCCAGCAGTGAAGCGGGGACCACCGACCAGTACTTC. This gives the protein CASSEAGTTDQYF.

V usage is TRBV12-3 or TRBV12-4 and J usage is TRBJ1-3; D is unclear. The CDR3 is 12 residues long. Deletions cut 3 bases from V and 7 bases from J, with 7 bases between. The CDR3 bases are TGTGCCAGCAGTTTGTGGGAGAACACCATATATTTT. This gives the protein CASSLWENTIYF.

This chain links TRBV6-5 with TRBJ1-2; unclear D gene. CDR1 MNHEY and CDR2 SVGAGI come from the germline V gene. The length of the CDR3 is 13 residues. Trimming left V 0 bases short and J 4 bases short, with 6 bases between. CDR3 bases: TGTGCCAGCAGTTACTCGTCTTCCTATGGCTACACCTTC. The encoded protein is CASSYSSSYGYTF.

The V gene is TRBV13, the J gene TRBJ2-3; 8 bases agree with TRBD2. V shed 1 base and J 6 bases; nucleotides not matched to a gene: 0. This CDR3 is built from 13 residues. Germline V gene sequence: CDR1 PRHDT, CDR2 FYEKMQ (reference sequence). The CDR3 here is CASSLAGGDTQYF. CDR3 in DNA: TGTGCCAGCAGCTTAGCGGGAGGGGATACGCAGTATTTT.

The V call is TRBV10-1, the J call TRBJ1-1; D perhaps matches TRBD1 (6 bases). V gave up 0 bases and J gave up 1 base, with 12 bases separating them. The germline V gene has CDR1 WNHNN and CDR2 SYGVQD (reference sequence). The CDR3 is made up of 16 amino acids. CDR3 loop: CASSESTGWGNTEAFF. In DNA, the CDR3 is TGCGCCAGCAGTGAGTCGACAGGTTGGGGGAACACTGAAGCTTTCTTT.

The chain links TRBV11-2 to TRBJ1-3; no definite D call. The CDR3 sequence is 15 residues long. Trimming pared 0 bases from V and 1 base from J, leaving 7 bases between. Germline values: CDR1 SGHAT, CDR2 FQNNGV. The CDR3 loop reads CASSLDQVSGNTIYF. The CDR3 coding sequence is TGTGCCAGCAGCTTAGACCAAGTATCTGGAAACACCATATATTTT.

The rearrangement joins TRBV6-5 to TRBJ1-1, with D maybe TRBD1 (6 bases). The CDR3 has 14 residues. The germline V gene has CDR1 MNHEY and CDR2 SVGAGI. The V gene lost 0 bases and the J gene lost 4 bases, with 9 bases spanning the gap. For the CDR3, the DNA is TGTGCCAGCAGTTACTCGGGGGCGAGCACTGAAGCTTTCTTT. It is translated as CASSYSGASTEAFF.

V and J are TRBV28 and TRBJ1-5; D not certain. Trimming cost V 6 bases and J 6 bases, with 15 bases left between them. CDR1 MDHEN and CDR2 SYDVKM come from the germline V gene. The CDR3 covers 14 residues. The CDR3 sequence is CASSKTPWGQPQHF. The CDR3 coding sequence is TGTGCCAGCAGCAAGACCCCGTGGGGTCAGCCCCAGCATTTT.

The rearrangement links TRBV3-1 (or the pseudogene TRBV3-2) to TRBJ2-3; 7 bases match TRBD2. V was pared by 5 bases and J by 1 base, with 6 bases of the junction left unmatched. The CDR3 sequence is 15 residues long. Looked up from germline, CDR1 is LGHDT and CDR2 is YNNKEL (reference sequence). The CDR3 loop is CASSALAVGTDTQYF. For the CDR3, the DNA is TGTGCCAGCAGCGCGCTAGCGGTCGGCACAGATACGCAGTATTTT.

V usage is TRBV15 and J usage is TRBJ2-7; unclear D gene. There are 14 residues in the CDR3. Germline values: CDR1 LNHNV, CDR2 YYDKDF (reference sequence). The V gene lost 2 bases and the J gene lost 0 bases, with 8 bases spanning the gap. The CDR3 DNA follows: TGTGCCACCAGCAGACCGCGGAGCTCCTACGAGCAGTACTTC. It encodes CATSRPRSSYEQYF.

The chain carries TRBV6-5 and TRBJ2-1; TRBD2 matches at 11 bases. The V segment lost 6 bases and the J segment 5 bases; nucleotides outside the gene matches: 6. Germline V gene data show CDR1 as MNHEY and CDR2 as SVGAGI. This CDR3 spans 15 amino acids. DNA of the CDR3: TGTGCCAGCAGGAGACTAGCGGGACGGAACAATGAGCAGTTCTTC. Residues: CASRRLAGRNNEQFF.